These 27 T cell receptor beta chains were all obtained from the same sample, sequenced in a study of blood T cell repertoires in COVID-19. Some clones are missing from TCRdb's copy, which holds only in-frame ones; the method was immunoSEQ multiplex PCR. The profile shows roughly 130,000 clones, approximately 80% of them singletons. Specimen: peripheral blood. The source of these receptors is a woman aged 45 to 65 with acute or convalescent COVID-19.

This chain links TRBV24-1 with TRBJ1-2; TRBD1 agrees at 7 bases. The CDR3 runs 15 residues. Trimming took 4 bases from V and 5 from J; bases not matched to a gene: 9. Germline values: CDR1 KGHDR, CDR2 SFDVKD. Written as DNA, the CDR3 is TGTGCCACCAGTGAACCCGGGACAGAAGGGTATGGCTACACCTTC. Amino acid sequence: CATSEPGTEGYGYTF.

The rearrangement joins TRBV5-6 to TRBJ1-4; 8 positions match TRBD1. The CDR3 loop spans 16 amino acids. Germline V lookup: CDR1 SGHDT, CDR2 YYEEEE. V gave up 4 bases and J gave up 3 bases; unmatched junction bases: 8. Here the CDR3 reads CASSPPGGRANEKLFF. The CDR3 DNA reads TGTGCCAGCAGCCCCCCAGGGGGCAGAGCTAATGAAAAACTGTTTTTT.

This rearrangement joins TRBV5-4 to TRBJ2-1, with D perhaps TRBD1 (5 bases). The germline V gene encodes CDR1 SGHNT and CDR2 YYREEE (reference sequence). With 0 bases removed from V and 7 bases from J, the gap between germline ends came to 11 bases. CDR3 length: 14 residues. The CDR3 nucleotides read TGTGCCAGCAGCTTGGAGGGGCTGGCAAATGAGCAGTTCTTC. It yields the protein CASSLEGLANEQFF.

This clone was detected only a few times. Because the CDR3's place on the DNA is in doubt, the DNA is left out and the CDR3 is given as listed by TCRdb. Here the CDR3 reads CASSILDRGLGTGELFF. The chain joins TRBV27 to TRBJ2-2; whether TRBD1, the table's D call, matches the DNA was not checked. The CDR3 spans 17 amino acids, including both terminal residues. CDR1 and CDR2 from the germline V gene are MNHEY and SMNVEV (reference sequence).

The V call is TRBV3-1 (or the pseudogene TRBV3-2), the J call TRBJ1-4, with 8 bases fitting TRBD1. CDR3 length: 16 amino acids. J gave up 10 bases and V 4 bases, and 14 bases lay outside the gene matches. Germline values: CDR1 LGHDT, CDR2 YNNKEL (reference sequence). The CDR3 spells CASSPSSDRVGGKLFF. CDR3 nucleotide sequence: TGTGCCAGCAGCCCTTCGTCGGACAGGGTGGGAGGAAAACTGTTTTTT.

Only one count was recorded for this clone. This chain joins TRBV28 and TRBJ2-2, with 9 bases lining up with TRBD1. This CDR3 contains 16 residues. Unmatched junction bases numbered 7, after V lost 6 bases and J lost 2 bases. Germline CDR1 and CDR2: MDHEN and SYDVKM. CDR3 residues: CASRQQGAKNTGELFF. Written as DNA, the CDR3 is TGTGCCAGCAGGCAACAGGGGGCGAAAAACACCGGGGAGCTGTTTTTT. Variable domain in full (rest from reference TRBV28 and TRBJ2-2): DVKVTQSSRYLVKRTGEKVFLECVQDMDHENMFWYRQDPGLGLRLIYFSYDVKMKEKGDIPEGYSVSREKKERFSLILESASTNQTSMYLCASRQQGAKNTGELFFGEGSRLTVL.

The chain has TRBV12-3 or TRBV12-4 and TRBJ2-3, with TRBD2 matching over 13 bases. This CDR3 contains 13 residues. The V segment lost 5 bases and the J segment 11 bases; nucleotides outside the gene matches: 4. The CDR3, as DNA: TGTGCCAGCAGTCGACTAGCGGGGGGCCGGCAGTATTTT. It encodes CASSRLAGGRQYF.

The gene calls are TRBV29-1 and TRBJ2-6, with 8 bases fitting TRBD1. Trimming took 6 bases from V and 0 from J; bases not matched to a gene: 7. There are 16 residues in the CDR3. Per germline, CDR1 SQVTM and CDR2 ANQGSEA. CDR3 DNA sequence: TGCAGCGTGAAGGGGACAGGCAACTCTGGGGCCAACGTCCTGACTTTC. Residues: CSVKGTGNSGANVLTF.

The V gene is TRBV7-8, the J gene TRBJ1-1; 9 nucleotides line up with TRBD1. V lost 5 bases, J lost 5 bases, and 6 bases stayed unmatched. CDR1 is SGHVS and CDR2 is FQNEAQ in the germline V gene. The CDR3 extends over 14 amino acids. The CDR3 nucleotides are TGTGCCAGCAGCCTGGGACAGGGAAGGACTGAAGCTTTCTTT. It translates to CASSLGQGRTEAFF.

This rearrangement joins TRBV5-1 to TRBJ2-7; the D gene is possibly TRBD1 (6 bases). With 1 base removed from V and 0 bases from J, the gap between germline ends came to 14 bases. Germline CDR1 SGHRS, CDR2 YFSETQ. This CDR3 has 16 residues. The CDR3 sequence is CASSLLRDTSSYEQYF. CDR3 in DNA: TGCGCCAGCAGCTTGTTAAGGGACACGAGCTCCTACGAGCAGTACTTC.

CDR3 loop: CASSPQLSGANVLTF. CDR3 DNA: TGTGCCAGCAGCCCTCAACTTTCTGGGGCCAACGTCCTGACTTTC. This chain connects TRBV14 to TRBJ2-6; D is unclear. The CDR3 covers 15 residues. Per germline, CDR1 SGHDN and CDR2 FVKESK. V lost 4 bases to trimming and J lost 1 base, with 8 bases between them. The full variable domain, its missing parts supplied by reference TRBV14 and TRBJ2-6, is EAGVTQFPSHSVIEKGQTVTLRCDPISGHDNLYWYRRVMGKEIKFLLHFVKESKQDESGMPNNRFLAERTGGTYSTLKVQPAELEDSGVYFCASSPQLSGANVLTFGAGSRLTVL.

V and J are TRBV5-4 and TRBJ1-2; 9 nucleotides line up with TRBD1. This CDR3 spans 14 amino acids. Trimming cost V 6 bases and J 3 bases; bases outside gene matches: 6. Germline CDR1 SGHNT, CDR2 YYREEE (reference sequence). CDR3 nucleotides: TGTGCCAGCACCAATGACAGGGGGTACTATGGCTACACCTTC. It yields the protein CASTNDRGYYGYTF.

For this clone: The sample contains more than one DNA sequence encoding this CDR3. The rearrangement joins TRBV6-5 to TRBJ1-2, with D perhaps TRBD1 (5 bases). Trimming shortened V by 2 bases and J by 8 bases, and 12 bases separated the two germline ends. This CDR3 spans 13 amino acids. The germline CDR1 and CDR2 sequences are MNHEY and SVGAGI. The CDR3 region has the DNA TGTGCCAGCAGTTACGGGCAGGGTCGGGGCTACACCTTC. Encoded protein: CASSYGQGRGYTF.

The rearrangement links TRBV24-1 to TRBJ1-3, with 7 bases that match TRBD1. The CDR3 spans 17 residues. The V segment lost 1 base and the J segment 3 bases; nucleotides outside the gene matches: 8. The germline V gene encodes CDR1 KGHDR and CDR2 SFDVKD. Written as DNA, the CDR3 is TGTGCCACCAGTGATTTATACCAAAACAGGGGTGGAAACACCATATATTTT. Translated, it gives CATSDLYQNRGGNTIYF.

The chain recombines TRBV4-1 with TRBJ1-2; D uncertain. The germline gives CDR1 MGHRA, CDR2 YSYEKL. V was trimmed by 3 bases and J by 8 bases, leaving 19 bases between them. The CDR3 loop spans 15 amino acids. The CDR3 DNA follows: TGCGCCAGCAGCCACTTCTCGGGTTTGTTGGAAGGCTACACCTTC. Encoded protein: CASSHFSGLLEGYTF.

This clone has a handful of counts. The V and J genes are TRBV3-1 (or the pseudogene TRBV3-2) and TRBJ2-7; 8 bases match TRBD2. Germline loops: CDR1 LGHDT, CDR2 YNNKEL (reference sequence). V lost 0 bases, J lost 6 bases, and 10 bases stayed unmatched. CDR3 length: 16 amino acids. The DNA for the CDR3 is TGTGCCAGCAGCCAAGAATTTACGGGGGGGCCCCGCGAGCAGTACTTC. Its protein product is CASSQEFTGGPREQYF.

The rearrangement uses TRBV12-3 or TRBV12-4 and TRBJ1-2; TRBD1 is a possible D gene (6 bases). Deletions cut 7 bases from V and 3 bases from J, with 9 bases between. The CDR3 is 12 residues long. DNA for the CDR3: TGTGCCAGCATGTACAGGGACTATGGCTACACCTTC. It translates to CASMYRDYGYTF.

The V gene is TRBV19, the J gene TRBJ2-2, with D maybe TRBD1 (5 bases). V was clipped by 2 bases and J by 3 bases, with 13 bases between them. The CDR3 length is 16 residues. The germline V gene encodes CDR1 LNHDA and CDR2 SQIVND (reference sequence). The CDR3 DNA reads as TGTGCCAGTAGTATAAACAGACAGTTAGACACCGGGGAGCTGTTTTTT. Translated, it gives CASSINRQLDTGELFF.

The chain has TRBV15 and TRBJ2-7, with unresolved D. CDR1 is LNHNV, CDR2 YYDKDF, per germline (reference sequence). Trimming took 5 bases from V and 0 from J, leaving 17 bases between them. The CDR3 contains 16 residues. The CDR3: CATSVAPLLTSYEQYF. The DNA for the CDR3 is TGTGCCACCAGCGTAGCACCACTTCTCACCTCCTACGAGCAGTACTTC.

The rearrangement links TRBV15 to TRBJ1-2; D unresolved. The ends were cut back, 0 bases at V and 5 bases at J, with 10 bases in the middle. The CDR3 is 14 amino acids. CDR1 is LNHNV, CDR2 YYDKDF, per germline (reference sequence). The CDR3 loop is CATSREMTGYGYTF. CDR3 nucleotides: TGTGCCACCAGCAGAGAAATGACGGGATATGGCTACACCTTC.

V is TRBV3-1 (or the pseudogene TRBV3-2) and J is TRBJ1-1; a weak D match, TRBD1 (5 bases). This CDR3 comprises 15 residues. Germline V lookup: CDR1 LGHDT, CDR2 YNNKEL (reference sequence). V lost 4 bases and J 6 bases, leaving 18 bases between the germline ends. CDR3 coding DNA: TGTGCCAGCAGCCCTACCGCACAAAAAGGGGCTGAAGCTTTCTTT. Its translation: CASSPTAQKGAEAFF.

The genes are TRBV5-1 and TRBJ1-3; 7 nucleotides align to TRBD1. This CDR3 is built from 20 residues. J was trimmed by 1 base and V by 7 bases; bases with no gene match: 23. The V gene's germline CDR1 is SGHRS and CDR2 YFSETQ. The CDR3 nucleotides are TGCGCCAGCCGACTCTTACCTCCGAACCCCGGGGGACAGTCTGGAAACACCATATATTTT. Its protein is CASRLLPPNPGGQSGNTIYF. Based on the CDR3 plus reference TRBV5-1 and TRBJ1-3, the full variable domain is KAGVTQTPRYLIKTRGQQVTLSCSPISGHRSVSWYQQTPGQGLQFLFEYFSETQRNKGNFPGRFSGRQFSNSRSEMNVSTLELGDSALYLCASRLLPPNPGGQSGNTIYFGEGSWLTVV.

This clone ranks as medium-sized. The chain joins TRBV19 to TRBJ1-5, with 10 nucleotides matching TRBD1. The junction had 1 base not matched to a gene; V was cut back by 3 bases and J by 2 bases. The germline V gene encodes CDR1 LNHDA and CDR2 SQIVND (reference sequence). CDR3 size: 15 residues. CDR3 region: CASSIGTGGNQPQHF. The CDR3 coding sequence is TGTGCCAGTAGTATCGGGACAGGGGGCAATCAGCCCCAGCATTTT.

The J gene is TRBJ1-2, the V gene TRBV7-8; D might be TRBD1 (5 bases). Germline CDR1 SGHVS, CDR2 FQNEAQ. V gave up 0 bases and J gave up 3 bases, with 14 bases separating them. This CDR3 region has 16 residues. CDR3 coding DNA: TGTGCCAGCAGCTTAGCGGGGCAGGTAGCATACTATGGCTACACCTTC. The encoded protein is CASSLAGQVAYYGYTF.

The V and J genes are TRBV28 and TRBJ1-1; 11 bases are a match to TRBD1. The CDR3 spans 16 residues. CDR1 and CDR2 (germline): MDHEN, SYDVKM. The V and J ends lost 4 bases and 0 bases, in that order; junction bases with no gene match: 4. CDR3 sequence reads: CASSSGQGVLNTEAFF. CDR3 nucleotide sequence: TGTGCCAGCAGTTCGGGACAGGGGGTGTTGAACACTGAAGCTTTCTTT.

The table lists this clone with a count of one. Written as DNA, the CDR3 is TGTGCCACCAGTGATAAGGGGGGGCCCTACAATGAGCAGTTCTTC. Translating it yields CATSDKGGPYNEQFF. The genes are TRBV24-1 and TRBJ2-1, with TRBD2 as a possible D gene (7 bases). The germline CDR1 and CDR2 sequences are KGHDR and SFDVKD. The CDR3 length is 15 residues. V lost 3 bases and J 2 bases, leaving 10 bases between the germline ends.

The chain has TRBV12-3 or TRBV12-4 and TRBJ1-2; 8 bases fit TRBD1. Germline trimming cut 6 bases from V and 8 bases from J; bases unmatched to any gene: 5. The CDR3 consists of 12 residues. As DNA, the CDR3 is TGTGCCAGCAGCCGGACAGGGTACGGCTACACCTTC. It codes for CASSRTGYGYTF.